What follows are 18 T cell receptor beta chains derived from one specimen sequenced in a study of T cell responses to AZD1222 COVID-19 vaccine. Profiling relied on immunoSEQ multiplex PCR, and the TCRdb table lists in-frame clones only, not all of them. The data show roughly 140,000 clones, with 90% to 95% seen just once and roughly 2% held by the top ten. The sequencing used peripheral blood, collected on day 0 of AZD1222 vaccination. These receptors came from an adult in good health.

The gene calls are TRBV6-5 and TRBJ1-2; TRBD1 matches at 9 bases. Germline CDR1 reads MNHEY; CDR2 reads SVGAGI. The ends lost 0 bases at V and 7 bases at J; junction bases unmatched: 6. The CDR3 runs to 15 residues. CDR3 in DNA: TGTGCCAGCAGTTACTCGACGGGACAGGGTTCTGGCTACACCTTC. Encoded protein: CASSYSTGQGSGYTF.

The genes are TRBV5-1 and TRBJ2-2; 10 bases are shared with TRBD2. The V gene's germline CDR1 is SGHRS and CDR2 YFSETQ. V shed 0 bases and J 8 bases; nucleotides not matched to a gene: 10. The CDR3 extends over 17 amino acids. CDR3 loop: CASSLEASGRMPGELFF. The CDR3 DNA is TGCGCCAGCAGCTTGGAGGCTAGCGGGAGAATGCCTGGGGAGCTGTTTTTT.

The sample holds a few counts of this clone. CDR3 in DNA: TGTGCCAGCAGCCCAGGACTAGCGGGAACCGGGGAGCTGTTTTTT. Protein sequence: CASSPGLAGTGELFF. The chain employs TRBV7-9 and TRBJ2-2; 12 bases map to TRBD2. With 5 bases clipped from V and 5 bases from J, the junction kept 3 bases outside the gene matches. This CDR3 has 15 amino acids. Germline V gives CDR1 SEHNR, CDR2 FQNEAQ (reference sequence).

The chain joins TRBV19 to TRBJ2-1; 9 bases map to TRBD2. Losses at the gene ends were 2 bases for V and 3 bases for J; bases not matched to a gene: 2. Per the germline V gene, CDR1 is LNHDA and CDR2 is SQIVND (reference sequence). CDR3 length: 15 residues. The CDR3 DNA is TGTGCCAGTAGTATACGGCGGGAGGGCTACAATGAGCAGTTCTTC. It is translated as CASSIRREGYNEQFF.

Of note for this clone: This may stem from a read error, because a much larger clone lies one nucleotide away. The chain uses TRBV25-1 and TRBJ2-1; no definite D call. Germline V lookup: CDR1 MGHDK, CDR2 SYGVNS. V was shortened by 6 bases and J by 0 bases, with 0 bases between the two germline ends. This CDR3 is built from 11 residues. CDR3 residues: CASSSYNEQFF. In DNA, the CDR3 is TGTGCCAGCAGCTCCTACAATGAGCAGTTCTTC.

The V gene is TRBV25-1, the J gene TRBJ1-2, with 7 bases fitting TRBD1. V dropped 4 bases and J dropped 6; count of bases not matched to a gene: 8. There are 14 residues in the CDR3. From germline, CDR1 is MGHDK and CDR2 SYGVNS. The CDR3 here is CASSGRGHKNGYTF. Written as DNA, the CDR3 is TGTGCCAGCAGTGGAAGGGGGCACAAGAATGGCTACACCTTC.

The J gene is TRBJ2-3, the V gene TRBV2; TRBD1 might be the D (6 bases). The V gene lost 8 bases and the J gene lost 3 bases, with 12 bases spanning the gap. CDR1 and CDR2 from the germline V gene are SNHLY and FYNNEI. The CDR3 sequence is 13 residues long. CDR3: CASEHRETDTQYF. CDR3 coding DNA: TGTGCCAGCGAGCACAGGGAGACAGATACGCAGTATTTT.

The chain has TRBV18 and TRBJ1-2, with 9 bases lining up with TRBD1. V lost 3 bases, J lost 4 bases, and 9 bases stayed unmatched. Germline assignment: CDR1 KGHSH and CDR2 LQKENI. There are 16 residues in the CDR3. CDR3 sequence reads: CASSPSGQGRVYGYTF. The CDR3 DNA is TGTGCCAGCTCACCTTCGGGACAGGGTCGGGTCTATGGCTACACCTTC.

The chain couples TRBV4-1 to TRBJ1-1; D uncertain. The CDR3 spans 13 residues. V was shortened by 4 bases and J by 5 bases, with 11 bases between the two germline ends. CDR1 is MGHRA and CDR2 is YSYEKL in the germline V gene. Written as DNA, the CDR3 is TGCGCCAGCAGCCCACCCCGGGGTACTGAAGCTTTCTTT. It is translated as CASSPPRGTEAFF.

V and J are TRBV6-1 and TRBJ1-2; D gene uncertain. Germline assignment: CDR1 MNHNS and CDR2 SASEGT. This CDR3 spans 13 amino acids. The germline V and J ends were trimmed by 1 base and 8 bases, with 11 bases remaining between them. CDR3 coding DNA: TGTGCCAGCAGTGAAGGTATCTCCGGGGGCTACACCTTC. It specifies CASSEGISGGYTF.

The rearrangement links TRBV19 to TRBJ1-1, with 12 bases identical to TRBD1. CDR1 is LNHDA and CDR2 is SQIVND in the germline V gene (reference sequence). The V segment lost 8 bases and the J segment 1 base; nucleotides outside the gene matches: 8. This CDR3 comprises 16 residues. As DNA, the CDR3 is TGTGCCAGTCGCCCGGGACAGGGGGCCGGGAACACTGAAGCTTTCTTT. It translates to CASRPGQGAGNTEAFF.

This sequence joins TRBV27 and TRBJ2-7; 11 nucleotides line up with TRBD2. Germline V gene sequence: CDR1 MNHEY, CDR2 SMNVEV (reference sequence). V lost 4 bases to trimming and J lost 4 bases; unmatched junction nucleotides: 9. The CDR3 has 16 amino acids. The CDR3 here is CASSSPTSGASYEQYF. CDR3 DNA sequence: TGTGCCAGCAGTTCCCCGACTAGCGGGGCCTCATACGAGCAGTACTTC.

The V and J genes are TRBV7-9 and TRBJ1-3; D is undetermined. In germline, CDR1 is SEHNR, CDR2 FQNEAQ (reference sequence). V was clipped by 7 bases and J by 8 bases, with 21 bases between them. The CDR3 extends over 15 amino acids. CDR3: CASTPGRFGIDTIYF. For the CDR3, the DNA is TGTGCCAGCACCCCGGGGAGGTTTGGTATTGACACCATATATTTT.

This clone has just a few counts. The CDR3 DNA is TGTGCCAGCAGCTTAACGTCACAAGGTCCTGAAGCTTTCTTT. Translated: CASSLTSQGPEAFF. This rearrangement joins TRBV7-3 to TRBJ1-1; D unresolved. The CDR3 contains 14 residues. In germline, CDR1 is SGHTA, CDR2 FQGTGA. Trimming removed 0 bases from V and 6 bases from J, with 11 bases in between.

The rearrangement uses TRBV5-1 and TRBJ2-4; 7 nucleotides line up with TRBD1. There are 16 residues in the CDR3. V gave up 4 bases and J gave up 0 bases; unmatched junction bases: 7. The germline V gene encodes CDR1 SGHRS and CDR2 YFSETQ. CDR3 nucleotide sequence: TGCGCCAGCAGCGTAATCCCAGGGGGAGCCAAAAACATTCAGTACTTC. Its translation is CASSVIPGGAKNIQYF.

This chain joins TRBV9 and TRBJ2-7; 9 bases line up with TRBD2. V lost 4 bases and J lost 6; bases outside the gene matches: 14. Germline assignment: CDR1 SGDLS and CDR2 YYNGEE. This CDR3 region has 16 residues. The DNA of the CDR3 is TGTGCCAGCAGCTCTATCAGTCTAGCGGGAAATAGCGAGCAGTACTTC. Translation: CASSSISLAGNSEQYF.

This chain uses TRBV6-6 with TRBJ2-2; D is possibly TRBD2 (5 bases). Germline CDR1 is MNHNY and CDR2 is SVGAGI (reference sequence). Trimming stripped 6 bases from V and 2 bases from J, with 13 bases between. The length of the CDR3 is 15 residues. CDR3 coding DNA: TGTGCCAGCAGCTCCGGGAATACAAACACCGGGGAGCTGTTTTTT. Its protein product is CASSSGNTNTGELFF.

This chain links TRBV6-6 with TRBJ2-7; 10 bases map to TRBD2. J lost 2 bases, V lost 6 bases, and 4 bases had no gene match. Germline-derived CDR1 and CDR2 are MNHNY and SVGAGI (reference sequence). The CDR3 spans 14 residues. Written as DNA, the CDR3 is TGTGCCAGCAGACCTAGCGGGGGCACCTACGAGCAGTACTTC. This encodes CASRPSGGTYEQYF.